This T cell receptor (beta chain) appears in the sequencing data of a study of blood T cell repertoires in COVID-19. Study-wide background: From the United States, Italy and Spain came samples of acute and convalescent COVID-19. The cDNA or gDNA used as material had been derived from T cells, B-cell-depleted T cells, or PBMCs.

Produced via immunoSEQ multiplex PCR; TCRdb's table is partial and in-frame only. The sample yields 120,000 to 150,000 clones, around 87% seen once. Germline-derived CDR1 and CDR2 are SGHNT and YENEEA. The V gene end was trimmed by 5 bases and the J gene end by 1 base; junction bases not matched to a gene: 3. This CDR3 comprises 15 residues. The sequenced sample was peripheral blood. This TCR was sampled from a man over 45 who had recovered from COVID-19. The V gene is TRBV11-3, the J gene TRBJ2-3, with 10 bases aligning to TRBD2. The CDR3 DNA follows: TGTGCCAGCAGCAGAAGCGGGGGGGGCACAGATACGCAGTATTTT. As protein: CASSRSGGGTDTQYF.